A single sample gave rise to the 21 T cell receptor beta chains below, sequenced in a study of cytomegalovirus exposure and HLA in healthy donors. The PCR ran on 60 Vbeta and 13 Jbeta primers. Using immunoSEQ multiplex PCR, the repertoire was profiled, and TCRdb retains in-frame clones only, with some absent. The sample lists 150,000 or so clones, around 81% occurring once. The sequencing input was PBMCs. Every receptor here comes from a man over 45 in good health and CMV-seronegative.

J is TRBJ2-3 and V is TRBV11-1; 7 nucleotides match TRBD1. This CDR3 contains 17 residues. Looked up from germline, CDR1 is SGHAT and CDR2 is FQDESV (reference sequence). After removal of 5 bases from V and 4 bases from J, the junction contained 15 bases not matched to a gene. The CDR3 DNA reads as TGTGCCAGCAGCAAGGGGTGGACAGGCCTGAGTGCAGATACGCAGTATTTT. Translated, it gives CASSKGWTGLSADTQYF.

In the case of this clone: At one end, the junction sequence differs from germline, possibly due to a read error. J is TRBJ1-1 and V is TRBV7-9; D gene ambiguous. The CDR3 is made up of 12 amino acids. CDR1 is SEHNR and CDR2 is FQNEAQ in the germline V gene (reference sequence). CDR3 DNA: TGTTCCAGCACCCCGGAGGGCCCTGAAGCTTTCTTT. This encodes CSSTPEGPEAFF. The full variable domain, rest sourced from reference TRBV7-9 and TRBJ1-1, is DTGVSQNPRHKITKRGQNVTFRCDPISEHNRLYWYRQTLGQGPEFLTYFQNEAQLEKSRLLSDRFSAERPKGSFSTLEIQRTEQGDSAMYLCSSTPEGPEAFFGQGTRLTVV.

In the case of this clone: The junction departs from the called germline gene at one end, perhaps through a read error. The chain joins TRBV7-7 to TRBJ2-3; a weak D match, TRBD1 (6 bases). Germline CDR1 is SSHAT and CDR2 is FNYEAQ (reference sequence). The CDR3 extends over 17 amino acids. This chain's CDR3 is CASSLTFGQLSTDTQYF. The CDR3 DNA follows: TGTGCTAGCAGCCTCACATTCGGACAGCTCAGCACAGATACGCAGTATTTT.

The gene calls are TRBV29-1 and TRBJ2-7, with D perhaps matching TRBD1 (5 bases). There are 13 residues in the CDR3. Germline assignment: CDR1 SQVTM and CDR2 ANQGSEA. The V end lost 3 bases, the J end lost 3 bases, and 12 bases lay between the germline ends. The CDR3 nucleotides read TGCAGCGTTGATGACAGCCCGGGCTACGAGCAGTACTTC. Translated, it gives CSVDDSPGYEQYF.

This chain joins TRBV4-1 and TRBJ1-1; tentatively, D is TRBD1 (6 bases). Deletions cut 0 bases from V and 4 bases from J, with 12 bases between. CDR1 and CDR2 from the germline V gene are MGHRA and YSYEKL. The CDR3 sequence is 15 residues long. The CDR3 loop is CASSQEVAGATEAFF. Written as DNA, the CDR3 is TGCGCCAGCAGCCAAGAAGTGGCAGGGGCCACTGAAGCTTTCTTT.

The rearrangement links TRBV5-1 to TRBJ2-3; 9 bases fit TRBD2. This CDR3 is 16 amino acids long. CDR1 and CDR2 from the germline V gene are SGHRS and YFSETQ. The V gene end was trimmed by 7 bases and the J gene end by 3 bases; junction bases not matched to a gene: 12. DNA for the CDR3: TGCGCCAGCCGGATCGGGCGGGAGGGGCCAACAGATACGCAGTATTTT. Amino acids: CASRIGREGPTDTQYF.

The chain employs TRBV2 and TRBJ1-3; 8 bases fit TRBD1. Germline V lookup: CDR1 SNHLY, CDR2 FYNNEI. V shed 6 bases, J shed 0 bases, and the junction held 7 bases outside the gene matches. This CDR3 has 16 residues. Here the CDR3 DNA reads TGTGCCAGCAGACAGGACAGGGTTTACTCTGGAAACACCATATATTTT. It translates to CASRQDRVYSGNTIYF. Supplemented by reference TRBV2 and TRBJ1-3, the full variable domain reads EPEVTQTPSHQVTQMGQEVILRCVPISNHLYFYWYRQILGQKVEFLVSFYNNEISEKSEIFDDQFSVERPDGSNFTLKIRSTKLEDSAMYFCASRQDRVYSGNTIYFGEGSWLTVV.

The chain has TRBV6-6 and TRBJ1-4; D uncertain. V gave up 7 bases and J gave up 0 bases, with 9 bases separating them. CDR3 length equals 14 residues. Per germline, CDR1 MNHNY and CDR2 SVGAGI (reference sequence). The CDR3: CASTRSATNEKLFF. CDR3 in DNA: TGTGCCAGCACCCGGTCTGCAACTAATGAAAAACTGTTTTTT.

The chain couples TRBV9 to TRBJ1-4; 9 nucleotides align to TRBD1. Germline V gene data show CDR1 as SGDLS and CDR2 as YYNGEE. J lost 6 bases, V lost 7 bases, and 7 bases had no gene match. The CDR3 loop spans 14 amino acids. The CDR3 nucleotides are TGTGCCAGCCAAAAACAGGGGGCCTATGAAAAACTGTTTTTT. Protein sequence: CASQKQGAYEKLFF.

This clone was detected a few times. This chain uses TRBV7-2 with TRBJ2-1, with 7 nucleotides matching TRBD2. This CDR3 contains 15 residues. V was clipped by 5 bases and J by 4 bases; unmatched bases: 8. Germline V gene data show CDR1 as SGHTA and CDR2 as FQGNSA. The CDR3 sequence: CASSVVAGSYNEQFF. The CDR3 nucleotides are TGTGCCAGCAGCGTTGTAGCGGGTTCGTACAATGAGCAGTTCTTC.

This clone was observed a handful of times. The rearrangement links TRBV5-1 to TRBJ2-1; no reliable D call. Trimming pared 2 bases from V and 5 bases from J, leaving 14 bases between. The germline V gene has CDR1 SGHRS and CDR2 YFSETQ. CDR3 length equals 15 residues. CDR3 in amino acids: CASSFSSGVDNEQFF. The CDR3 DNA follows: TGCGCCAGCAGCTTTTCGTCAGGCGTGGACAATGAGCAGTTCTTC.

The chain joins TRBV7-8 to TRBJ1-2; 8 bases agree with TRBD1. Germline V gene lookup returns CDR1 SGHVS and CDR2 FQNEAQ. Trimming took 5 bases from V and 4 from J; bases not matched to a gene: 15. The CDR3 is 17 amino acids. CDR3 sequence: CASSKTQGALFVYGYTF. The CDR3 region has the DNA TGTGCCAGCAGCAAGACCCAGGGGGCCCTTTTCGTCTATGGCTACACCTTC.

The CDR3 reads CASSKTRVWNTEAFF. CDR3 in DNA: TGTGCCAGCAGCAAAACCCGGGTCTGGAACACTGAAGCTTTCTTT. The rearrangement uses TRBV21-1 and TRBJ1-1. TRBV21-1 represents a pseudogene. The CDR3 covers 15 residues.

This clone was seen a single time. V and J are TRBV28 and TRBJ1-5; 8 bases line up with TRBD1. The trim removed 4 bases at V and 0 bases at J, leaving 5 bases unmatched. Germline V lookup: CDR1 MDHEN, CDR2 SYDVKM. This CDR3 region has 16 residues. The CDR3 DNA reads TGTGCCAGCAGTTCCGGGACAGGACCTAGCAATCAGCCCCAGCATTTT. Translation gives CASSSGTGPSNQPQHF.

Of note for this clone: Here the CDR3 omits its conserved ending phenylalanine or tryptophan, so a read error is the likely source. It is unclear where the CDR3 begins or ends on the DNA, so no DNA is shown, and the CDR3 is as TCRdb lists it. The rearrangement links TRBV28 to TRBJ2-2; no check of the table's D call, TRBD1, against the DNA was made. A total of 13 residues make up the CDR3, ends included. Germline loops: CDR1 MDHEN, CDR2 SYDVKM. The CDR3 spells CASSLGTGGSCSI.

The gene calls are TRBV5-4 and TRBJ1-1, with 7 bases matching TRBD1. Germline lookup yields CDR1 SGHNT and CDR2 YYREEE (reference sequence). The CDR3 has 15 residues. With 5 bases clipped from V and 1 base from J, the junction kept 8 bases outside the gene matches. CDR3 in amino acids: CASSWSGGRNTEAFF. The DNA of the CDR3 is TGTGCCAGCAGTTGGTCAGGGGGTAGGAACACTGAAGCTTTCTTT.

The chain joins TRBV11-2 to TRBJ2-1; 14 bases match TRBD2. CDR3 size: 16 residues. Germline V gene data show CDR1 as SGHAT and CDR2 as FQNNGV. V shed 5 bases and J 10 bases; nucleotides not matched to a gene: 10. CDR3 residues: CASSRLAGGALGEQFF. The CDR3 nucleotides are TGTGCCAGCAGCCGACTAGCGGGAGGGGCCCTGGGGGAGCAGTTCTTC.

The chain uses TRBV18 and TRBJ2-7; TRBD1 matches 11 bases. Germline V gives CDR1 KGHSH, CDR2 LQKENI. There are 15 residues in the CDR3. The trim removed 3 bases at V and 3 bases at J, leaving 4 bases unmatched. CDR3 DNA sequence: TGTGCCAGCTCACCCCCGGGACAGGGGGTCTACGAGCAGTACTTC. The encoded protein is CASSPPGQGVYEQYF.

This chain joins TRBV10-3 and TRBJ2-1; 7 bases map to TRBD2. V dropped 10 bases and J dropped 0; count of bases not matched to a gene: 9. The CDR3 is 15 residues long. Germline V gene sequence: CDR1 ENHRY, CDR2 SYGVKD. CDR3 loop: CATGPSGYSYNEQFF. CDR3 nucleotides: TGTGCCACCGGACCTAGCGGTTACTCCTACAATGAGCAGTTCTTC.

The CDR3 is CASSVRALADSTDTQYF. In DNA, the CDR3 is TGTGCCAGCAGCGTACGGGCACTAGCGGATAGCACAGATACGCAGTATTTT. The chain combines TRBV5-6 with TRBJ2-3; 8 positions match TRBD2. With 4 bases clipped from V and 0 bases from J, the junction kept 10 bases outside the gene matches. Germline loops: CDR1 SGHDT, CDR2 YYEEEE. The CDR3 sequence is 17 residues long.

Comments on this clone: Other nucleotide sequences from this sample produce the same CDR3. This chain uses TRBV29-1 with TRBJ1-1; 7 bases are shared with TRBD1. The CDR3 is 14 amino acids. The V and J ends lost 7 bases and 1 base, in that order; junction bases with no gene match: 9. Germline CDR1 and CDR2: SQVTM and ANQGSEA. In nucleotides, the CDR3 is TGCAGCGCGAAACAGGGGACCCAGAACACTGAAGCTTTCTTT. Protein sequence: CSAKQGTQNTEAFF. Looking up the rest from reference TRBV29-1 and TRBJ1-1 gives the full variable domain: SAVISQKPSRDICQRGTSLTIQCQVDSQVTMMFWYRQQPGQSLTLIATANQGSEATYESGFVIDKFPISRPNLTFSTLTVSNMSPEDSSIYLCSAKQGTQNTEAFFGQGTRLTVV.